This T cell receptor (beta chain) originates from a study of tumor-infiltrating lymphocytes in oesophageal squamous cell carcinoma. By frequency in the sample, this clonotype is medium-sized. Using its own MiXCR run on the PCR reads, TCRdb lists one record per CDR3 protein. The sample consists of approximately 11,000 distinct CDR3 sequences, around half of them appearing once. The sample comprised esophageal tumor tissue. The TCR sequence derives from a male donor with esophageal squamous cell carcinoma.

CDR3 DNA sequence: TGTGCCAGCAGCCATGGGGGACAAGAGACCCAGTACTTC. Protein product: CASSHGGQETQYF. The V gene is TRBV11-2, the J gene TRBJ2-5; D tentatively fits TRBD1 or TRBD2 (5 bases each). The V end lost 5 bases, the J end lost 2 bases, and 9 bases lay between the germline ends. CDR1 is SGHAT, CDR2 FQNNGV, per germline. The CDR3 spans 13 residues.